One and the same sample provided the 14 T cell receptor beta chains below, sequenced in a study of T cell responses to AZD1222 COVID-19 vaccine. The protocol was immunoSEQ multiplex PCR, while the TCRdb copy is restricted to in-frame clones and leaves out a portion. The repertoire holds 90,000 to 100,000 clones, roughly nine tenths seen once, with less than 4% in the top ten. Sample: peripheral blood, taken on day 0 of AZD1222 vaccination. Receptors were obtained from an adult in good health.

The rearrangement joins TRBV21-1 to TRBJ1-4; the table's D call, TRBD1, has no DNA check behind it. TRBV21-1 is a listed pseudogene. CDR3 length: 15 residues. The CDR3 bases are TGTGCCAGCAGCAAAGGCGACAGGATTAATGAAAAACTGTTTTTT. Translated, it gives CASSKGDRINEKLFF.

V is TRBV4-1 and J is TRBJ1-4; 7 nucleotides line up with TRBD1. Germline V CDR1 and CDR2: MGHRA, YSYEKL. The CDR3 runs to 16 residues. Unmatched junction bases numbered 4, after V lost 2 bases and J lost 1 base. The DNA for the CDR3 is TGCGCCAGCAGCCAACCTCGACAGGGAACTAATGAAAAACTGTTTTTT. Translated: CASSQPRQGTNEKLFF.

The rearrangement joins TRBV5-1 to TRBJ1-6; D unclear. The V end was cut by 1 base, the J end by 4 bases, with 9 bases between. In germline, CDR1 is SGHRS, CDR2 YFSETQ. The CDR3 runs 15 residues. Written as DNA, the CDR3 is TGCGCCAGCAGCTTGTGGGCAGATTATAATTCACCCCTCCACTTT. Protein product: CASSLWADYNSPLHF.

This chain links TRBV24-1 with TRBJ2-5; tentative D call: TRBD2 (6 bases). Germline loops: CDR1 KGHDR, CDR2 SFDVKD. V was clipped by 0 bases and J by 0 bases, with 10 bases between them. The CDR3 length is 16 residues. Written as DNA, the CDR3 is TGTGCCACCAGTGATTTGGCGGGGTGGGACCAAGAGACCCAGTACTTC. It encodes CATSDLAGWDQETQYF.

This chain joins TRBV9 and TRBJ2-5; TRBD1 agrees at 7 bases. Trimming at V came to 3 bases and at J to 2 bases, leaving 10 bases not matched to a gene. Germline V gene sequence: CDR1 SGDLS, CDR2 YYNGEE. There are 16 residues in the CDR3. The CDR3 loop is CASSAFWGQSQETQYF. As DNA, the CDR3 is TGTGCCAGCAGCGCTTTTTGGGGACAGTCTCAAGAGACCCAGTACTTC. The entire variable domain, with the rest obtained from reference TRBV9 and TRBJ2-5, is as follows: DSGVTQTPKHLITATGQRVTLRCSPRSGDLSVYWYQQSLDQGLQFLIQYYNGEERAKGNILERFSAQQFPDLHSELNLSSLELGDSALYFCASSAFWGQSQETQYFGPGTRLLVL.

This chain joins TRBV28 and TRBJ2-7, with TRBD2 as a possible D gene (5 bases). Germline lookup yields CDR1 MDHEN and CDR2 SYDVKM. The V end was cut by 5 bases, the J end by 5 bases, with 13 bases between. This CDR3 spans 13 amino acids. The CDR3 DNA is TGTGCCAGCAGTGTCCCGGGGTCCCACGAGCAGTACTTC. Amino acid sequence: CASSVPGSHEQYF. Looking up the rest from reference TRBV28 and TRBJ2-7 gives the full variable domain: DVKVTQSSRYLVKRTGEKVFLECVQDMDHENMFWYRQDPGLGLRLIYFSYDVKMKEKGDIPEGYSVSREKKERFSLILESASTNQTSMYLCASSVPGSHEQYFGPGTRLTVT.

As regards this clone: A much bigger clone sits one base away, suggesting this may be a read error. The genes are TRBV6-2 or TRBV6-3 and TRBJ1-2; a weak D match, TRBD1 (5 bases). The CDR3 runs to 13 residues. Trimming took 6 bases from V and 5 from J, leaving 13 bases between them. Looked up from germline, CDR1 is MNHEY and CDR2 is SVGEGT. CDR3 sequence (DNA): TGTGCCAGCAGCCCCGACAGCAATTATGGCTACACCTTC. It specifies CASSPDSNYGYTF.

The genes are TRBV7-9 and TRBJ2-5; D not certain. CDR1 SEHNR and CDR2 FQNEAQ come from the germline V gene (reference sequence). CDR3 length equals 13 residues. Trimming took off 3 bases at V and 5 bases at J, with 10 bases between the two ends. The DNA of the CDR3 is TGTGCCAGCAGCTTCGACAAGGCGGAGACCCAGTACTTC. Translation gives CASSFDKAETQYF.

This clone was counted once. This chain connects TRBV15 to TRBJ1-4, with unresolved D. V shed 0 bases and J shed 8 bases, with 7 bases lying between them. Germline values: CDR1 LNHNV, CDR2 YYDKDF (reference sequence). The CDR3 covers 13 residues. The CDR3 loop is CATSRDRGEKLFF. Here the CDR3 DNA reads TGTGCCACCAGCAGAGATCGGGGAGAAAAACTGTTTTTT.

This rearrangement joins TRBV2 to TRBJ1-2; 12 bases fit TRBD1. J was trimmed by 5 bases and V by 6 bases; bases with no gene match: 10. Germline CDR1 is SNHLY and CDR2 is FYNNEI. The CDR3 is made up of 16 amino acids. In DNA form, the CDR3 reads TGTGCCAGCAGAGCACGGGACAGGGGGCGGATGTATGGCTACACCTTC. It translates to CASRARDRGRMYGYTF. The full variable domain, rest sourced from reference TRBV2 and TRBJ1-2, is EPEVTQTPSHQVTQMGQEVILRCVPISNHLYFYWYRQILGQKVEFLVSFYNNEISEKSEIFDDQFSVERPDGSNFTLKIRSTKLEDSAMYFCASRARDRGRMYGYTFGSGTRLTVV.

V gene TRBV7-9 combines with J gene TRBJ2-2; D is ambiguous. The germline gives CDR1 SEHNR, CDR2 FQNEAQ (reference sequence). Trimming left V 5 bases short and J 6 bases short, with 19 bases between. This CDR3 contains 16 residues. The CDR3 nucleotides read TGTGCCAGCAGCCCAAGGGTCTTAAAGGGCGCCGGGGAGCTGTTTTTT. Translating gives CASSPRVLKGAGELFF. The full variable domain, rest sourced from reference TRBV7-9 and TRBJ2-2, is DTGVSQNPRHKITKRGQNVTFRCDPISEHNRLYWYRQTLGQGPEFLTYFQNEAQLEKSRLLSDRFSAERPKGSFSTLEIQRTEQGDSAMYLCASSPRVLKGAGELFFGEGSRLTVL.

This chain connects TRBV15 to TRBJ2-3; 8 nucleotides align to TRBD2. The V segment lost 5 bases and the J segment 1 base; nucleotides outside the gene matches: 8. Germline-derived CDR1 and CDR2 are LNHNV and YYDKDF (reference sequence). This CDR3 has 16 amino acids. This chain's CDR3 is CATSPLGLAGTDTQYF. The CDR3 DNA sequence: TGTGCCACCAGCCCCCTCGGACTAGCTGGCACAGATACGCAGTATTTT.

This clone has only one observation. The rearrangement uses TRBV5-1 and TRBJ1-5, with 7 bases identical to TRBD1. The V and J ends lost 4 bases and 7 bases, in that order; junction bases with no gene match: 11. Germline loops: CDR1 SGHRS, CDR2 YFSETQ. CDR3 size: 15 residues. CDR3 in amino acids: CASSLGGGEGQPQHF. DNA of the CDR3: TGCGCCAGCAGCCTCGGAGGGGGCGAAGGACAGCCCCAGCATTTT.

The genes are TRBV18 and TRBJ2-5, with a tentative D call TRBD2 (6 bases). With 5 bases removed from V and 1 base from J, the gap between germline ends came to 8 bases. Per the germline V gene, CDR1 is KGHSH and CDR2 is LQKENI. The length of the CDR3 is 13 residues. The CDR3 here is CASSSGSQETQYF. The CDR3 coding sequence is TGTGCCAGCTCATCCGGGAGCCAAGAGACCCAGTACTTC.